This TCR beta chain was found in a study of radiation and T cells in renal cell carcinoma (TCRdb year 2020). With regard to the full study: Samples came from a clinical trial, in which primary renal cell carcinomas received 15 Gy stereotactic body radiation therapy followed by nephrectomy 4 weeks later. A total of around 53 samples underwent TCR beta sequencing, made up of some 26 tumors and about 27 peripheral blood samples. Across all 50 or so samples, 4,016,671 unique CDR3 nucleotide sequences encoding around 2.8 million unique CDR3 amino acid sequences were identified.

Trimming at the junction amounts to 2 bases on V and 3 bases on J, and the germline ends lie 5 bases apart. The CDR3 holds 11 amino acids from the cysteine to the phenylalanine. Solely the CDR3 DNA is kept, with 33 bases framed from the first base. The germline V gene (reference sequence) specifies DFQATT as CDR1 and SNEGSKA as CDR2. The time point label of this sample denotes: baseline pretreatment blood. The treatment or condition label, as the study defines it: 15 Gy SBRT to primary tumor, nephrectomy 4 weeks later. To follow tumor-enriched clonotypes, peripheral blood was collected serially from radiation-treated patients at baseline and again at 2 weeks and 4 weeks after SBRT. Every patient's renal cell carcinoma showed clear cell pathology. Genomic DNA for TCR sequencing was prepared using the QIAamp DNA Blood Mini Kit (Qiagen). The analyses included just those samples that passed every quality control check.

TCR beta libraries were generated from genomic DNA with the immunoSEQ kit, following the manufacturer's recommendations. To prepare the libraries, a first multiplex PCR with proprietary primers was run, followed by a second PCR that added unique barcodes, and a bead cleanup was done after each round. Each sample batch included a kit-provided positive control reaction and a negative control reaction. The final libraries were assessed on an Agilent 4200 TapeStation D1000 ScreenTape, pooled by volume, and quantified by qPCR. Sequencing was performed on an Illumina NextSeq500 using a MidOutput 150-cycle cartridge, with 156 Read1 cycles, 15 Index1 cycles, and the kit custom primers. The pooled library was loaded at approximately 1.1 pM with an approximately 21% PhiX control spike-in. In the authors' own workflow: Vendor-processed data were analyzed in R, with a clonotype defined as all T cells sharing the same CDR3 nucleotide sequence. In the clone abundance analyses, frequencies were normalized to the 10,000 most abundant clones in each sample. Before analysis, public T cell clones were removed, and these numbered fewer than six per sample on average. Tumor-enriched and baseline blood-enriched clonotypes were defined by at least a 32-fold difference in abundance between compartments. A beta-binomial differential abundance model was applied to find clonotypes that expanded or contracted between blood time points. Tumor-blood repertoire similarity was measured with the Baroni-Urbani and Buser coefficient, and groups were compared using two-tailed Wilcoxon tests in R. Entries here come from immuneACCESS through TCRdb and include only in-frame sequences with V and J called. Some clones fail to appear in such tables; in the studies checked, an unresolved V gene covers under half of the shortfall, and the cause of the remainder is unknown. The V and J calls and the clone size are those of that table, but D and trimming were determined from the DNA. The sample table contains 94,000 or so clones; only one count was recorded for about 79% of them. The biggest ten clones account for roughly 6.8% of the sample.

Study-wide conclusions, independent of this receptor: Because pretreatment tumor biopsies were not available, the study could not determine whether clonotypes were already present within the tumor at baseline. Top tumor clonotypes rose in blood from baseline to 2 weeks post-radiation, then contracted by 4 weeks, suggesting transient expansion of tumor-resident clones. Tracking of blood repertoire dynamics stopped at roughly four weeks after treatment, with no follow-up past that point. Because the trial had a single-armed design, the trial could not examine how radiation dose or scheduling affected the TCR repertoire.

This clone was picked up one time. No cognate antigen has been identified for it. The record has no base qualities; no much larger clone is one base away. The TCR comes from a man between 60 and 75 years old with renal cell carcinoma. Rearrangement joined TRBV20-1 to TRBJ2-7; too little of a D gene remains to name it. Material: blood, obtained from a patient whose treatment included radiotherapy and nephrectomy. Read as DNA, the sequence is TGCAGTGCTAGACGCAGCTACGAGCAGTACTTC. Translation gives CSARRSYEQYF.